The source of this T cell receptor (beta chain) is a study of quantifying T cell responses using KT2 cells. Study as a whole: RNA was reverse transcribed with TCR alpha and beta constant-region primers.

Study-level findings and limits: KT2 sequences were detected down to about one KT2 cell per 100,000 PBMC.

Known numbers of the T cell clone KT2 were added to PBMC. The ends lost 5 bases at V and 7 bases at J; junction bases unmatched: 11. The germline V gene has CDR1 SGHVS and CDR2 FQNEAQ. The CDR3 totals 16 residues. The cDNA 3' end received a ligated oligonucleotide with a UMI. First-round PCR used roughly 4 cycles and beta primers RC1.1 and RC1.2 covering TRBC1 and TRBC2. From the UMI-ligation and nested PCR reads, TCRdb called clonotypes with MiXCR, one entry per CDR3 protein. The sample includes fewer than 50,000 distinct CDR3 sequences, approximately 10% seen only once; the top ten take less than 11%. For this clonotype: Its antigen is unidentified.

Sequencing was done on a sample of PBMCs spiked with cells of the T cell clone KT2. This rearrangement joins TRBV7-8 to TRBJ1-1; 12 bases agree with TRBD1. This clonotype was obtained from a human donor. The DNA of the CDR3 is TGTGCCAGCAGCCCCGGGACAGGGGGCGCCGGGGGTGAAGCTTTCTTT. Translating it yields CASSPGTGGAGGEAFF.